The T cell receptor beta chain described here comes from a study of identifying expanded T cells in peripheral blood. Concerning this clone itself: Its specificity is unknown.

Assay used: immunoSEQ multiplex PCR; TCRdb lists only in-frame clones, some missing. The repertoire consists of around 100,000 clones, with 80% to 90% occurring once and the leading ten covering about 6%. No infections or other immune events were documented during collection. Study conclusions and caveats: Across healthy donors, higher total template counts meant significantly greater roughly 2-week count variance. Technical replicates showed roughly 1.2 changed clones; approximately 2 weeks roughly 16; four weeks 19.

The sample taken for sequencing was blood. The clonotype originates from a person aged 18 to 70 in good health.

The CDR3 DNA reads TGTGCCAGCAGCAGTAACAGGGGCATGAACACTGAAGCTTTCTTT. It yields the protein CASSSNRGMNTEAFF. The genes are TRBV7-9 and TRBJ1-1; 7 bases agree with TRBD1. The V and J ends lost 5 bases and 0 bases, in that order; junction bases with no gene match: 6. Germline V gene lookup returns CDR1 SEHNR and CDR2 FQNEAQ (reference sequence). This CDR3 is 15 amino acids long. The full variable domain, with the rest looked up from reference TRBV7-9 and TRBJ1-1, is DTGVSQNPRHKITKRGQNVTFRCDPISEHNRLYWYRQTLGQGPEFLTYFQNEAQLEKSRLLSDRFSAERPKGSFSTLEIQRTEQGDSAMYLCASSSNRGMNTEAFFGQGTRLTVV.